Reported below is one TCR beta chain. The J segment lost 3 bases and the V segment lost 10 bases, leaving 7 bases of the junction unmatched. There are 13 residues in the CDR3. Germline V gives CDR1 MNHEY, CDR2 SVGAGI. The source of the sample is a study of technical replicates of blood from a handful of donors. Sequencing was performed with immunoSEQ multiplex PCR; in TCRdb, only in-frame clones are kept and a portion is missing. The sample has roughly 100,000 clones; approximately 96% are singletons. V gene TRBV6-5 combines with J gene TRBJ2-3, with 7 positions matching TRBD1. Material for sequencing was T cells isolated from PBMCs. The TCR sequence derives from a human donor in good health. Written as DNA, the CDR3 is TGTGCCACCAACAGGGGCAGAACAGATACGCAGTATTTT. It codes for CATNRGRTDTQYF.